The entry below describes one T cell receptor beta chain. Its antigen is undetermined. Per germline, CDR1 LNHNV and CDR2 YYDKDF (reference sequence). The CDR3 totals 15 residues. V lost 1 base and J 0 bases, leaving 7 bases between the germline ends. The table came from immunoSEQ multiplex PCR; TCRdb's copy has only in-frame clones and leaves some out. The sample lists over 35,000 clones, approximately 87% occurring once. The sample is drawn from a study of OX40 agonist ivuxolimab in advanced cancers. Findings and limits, study-wide: The specificity for antigen of the expanded peripheral T cells was not determined. Some nonresponders likewise displayed low normalized T-cell clonal expansion.

Enrollment shut out patients with autoimmune disease history or systemic immunosuppression. The chain uses TRBV15 and TRBJ2-4; no definite D call. This receptor was identified in an adult with an advanced solid tumor such as melanoma, head and neck, liver or kidney cancer. The source was CD4+ or CD8+ T cells sorted from blood, collected in a trial of the OX40 agonist ivuxolimab. CDR3: CATSRGILAKNIQYF. The CDR3 bases are TGTGCCACCAGCAGAGGAATTCTAGCCAAAAACATTCAGTACTTC.